The rows below give T cell receptor beta chains drawn from one sample of a study of blood T cell repertoires in COVID-19. Some clones are missing from TCRdb's copy, which holds only in-frame ones; the method was immunoSEQ multiplex PCR. This repertoire shows a few hundred thousand clones, 90% found once; its top ten account for approximately 4%. The sequenced sample consisted of PBMCs or T cells enriched from blood (not recorded which). The receptors here all came from a woman aged 18-29 years with acute COVID-19. Each CDR3 is given with its conserved first and last residue. D genes are given only for firm matches. Part of the rows lack a size; the others show once, few, many or a class for expanded clones.

j_gene | v_gene | abundance | d_gene | CDR3nt | CDR3aa
TRBJ1-2 | TRBV28 | once | TRBD1 | TGTGCCAGCAGGGGAGGACAGGGGGTAGAGGGCTACACCTTC | CASRGGQGVEGYTF
TRBJ2-7 | TRBV2 | . | . | TGTGCCAGCAGTGAACACAGGGAGGGCGAGCAGTACTTC | CASSEHREGEQYF
TRBJ1-3 | TRBV27 | . | . | TGTGCCAGCAGTTACCGGGGGGGCTCTGGAAACACCATATATTTT | CASSYRGGSGNTIYF
TRBJ1-2 | TRBV7-8 | . | . | TGTGCCAGCAGCTCTAGGACAGCTAACTATGGCTACACCTTC | CASSSRTANYGYTF
TRBJ2-1 | TRBV28 | . | TRBD2 | TGTGCCAGCAGTTTAAGGCAGGGACTATACAATGAGCAGTTCTTC | CASSLRQGLYNEQFF
TRBJ2-1 | TRBV7-9 | . | . | TGTGCCAGCAGCCCTATTTTTCATGAGCAGTTCTTC | CASSPIFHEQFF
TRBJ1-6 | TRBV19 | . | TRBD1 | TGTGCCAGTGAGGGCAGGGGGCCTTCACCCCTCCACTTT | CASEGRGPSPLHF
TRBJ2-7 | TRBV7-8 | . | TRBD2 | TGTGCCAGCAGCAAGACCGGGACTAGGAACGAGCAGTACTTC | CASSKTGTRNEQYF
TRBJ1-2 | TRBV19 | . | TRBD1 | TGTGCCACTTCAGCAGGGACAGGGAGACTCGATGGCTACACCTTC | CATSAGTGRLDGYTF
TRBJ1-4 | TRBV28 | . | . | TGTGCCAGCAGTCTACTCACAGGGACTAATGAAAAACTGTTTTTT | CASSLLTGTNEKLFF
TRBJ1-4 | TRBV25-1 | . | . | TGTGCCAGCGGTGAACAGGGTGCTGGAAAACTGTTTTTT | CASGEQGAGKLFF
TRBJ1-1 | TRBV30 | . | . | TGTGCCGGTCCGGGGAGAACTGAAGCTTTCTTT | CAGPGRTEAFF
TRBJ1-2 | TRBV13 | . | . | TGTGCCAGCAGCTTAGGGTCTCGGGGTACGAACTATGGCTACACCTTC | CASSLGSRGTNYGYTF
TRBJ2-2 | TRBV5-1 | . | TRBD2 | TGCGCCAGCAGGCGCCCCGCGGGACTAGCGGGAGGCACCGGGGAGCTGTTTTTT | CASRRPAGLAGGTGELFF
TRBJ1-2 | TRBV5-1 | . | TRBD1 | TGCGCCAGCAGCCTGGGACAGAGCTATGGCTACACCTTC | CASSLGQSYGYTF
TRBJ1-3 | TRBV6-5 | few | . | TGTGCCAGCAGGACGGACTCACTGGGAGGAAACACCATATATTTT | CASRTDSLGGNTIYF
TRBJ2-1 | TRBV5-4 | . | TRBD2 | TGTGCCAGCAGCTTGTCGGGACTAGCGGGCAATCTGTACGACAATGAGCAGTTCTTC | CASSLSGLAGNLYDNEQFF
TRBJ1-1 | TRBV28 | . | . | TGTGCCAGCAGCTCACAGGGAGATACTGAAGCTTTCTTT | CASSSQGDTEAFF
TRBJ2-5 | TRBV11-3 | . | . | TGTGCCAGCACGGGATTACAAGAGACCCAGTACTTC | CASTGLQETQYF
TRBJ1-2 | TRBV15 | . | . | TGTGCCACGAGCGAGACAAACTATGGCTACACCTTC | CATSETNYGYTF
TRBJ2-1 | TRBV5-1 | . | . | TGCGCCAGCAGCTTGGACGCTCTCGGGCAAGGAGGCTTAGCGAATGAGCAGTTCTTC | CASSLDALGQGGLANEQFF
TRBJ1-1 | TRBV18 | . | . | TGTGCCAGCTCACCCGAGGGCGCTTTAAATAGAGTTTTCTTT | CASSPEGALNRVFF
TRBJ1-2 | TRBV10-1 | . | . | TGCGCCAGCAGGGGAAGATGGGGCGGCTACACCTTC | CASRGRWGGYTF
TRBJ2-5 | TRBV13 | . | . | TGTGCCAGCAGGGGGGGACCACAAGAGACCCAGTACTTC | CASRGGPQETQYF
TRBJ2-7 | TRBV11-1 | . | . | TGTGCCAGCAGCCGGGACAAGGAGTCCTACGAGCAGTACTTC | CASSRDKESYEQYF
TRBJ2-7 | TRBV7-9 | . | TRBD2 | TGTGCCAGCAGTCCCGGACTAGGCAACCACTACGAGCAGTACTTC | CASSPGLGNHYEQYF
TRBJ2-1 | TRBV6-5 | . | TRBD1 | TGTGCCAGCAGACAGGGGGCGCCCCCCAATGAGCAGTTCTTC | CASRQGAPPNEQFF
TRBJ2-3 | TRBV5-5 | . | TRBD2 | TGTGCCAGCAGCTTTAGCGGGGGCACAGATACGCAGTATTTT | CASSFSGGTDTQYF
TRBJ1-1 | TRBV7-3 | . | TRBD1 | TGTGCCAGCAGCACGGGACAGCCGAACACTGAAGCTTTCTTT | CASSTGQPNTEAFF
TRBJ1-5 | TRBV3-1/TRBV3-2 | few | . | TGTGCCAGCAGCCTTGCTGGGGCGGGGAGCAATCAGCCCCAGCATTTT | CASSLAGAGSNQPQHF
TRBJ2-3 | TRBV24-1 | . | . | TGTGCCACCAGTGATTTCGGCTCGGAGGGGCAGTATTTT | CATSDFGSEGQYF
TRBJ1-4 | TRBV28 | . | TRBD1 | TGTGCCAGCAGCCTCCGACAGGGTAATGGTGAAAAACTGTTTTTT | CASSLRQGNGEKLFF
TRBJ1-6 | TRBV3-1/TRBV3-2 | . | . | TGTGCCAGCAGCCCCCTCGGGTCTGGAGGAGATAATTCACCCCTCCACTTT | CASSPLGSGGDNSPLHF
TRBJ2-3 | TRBV5-1 | . | TRBD2 | TGCGCCAGCAGCTTGGAAGTTAGGGGACTAGCGGGAGGAAGGGATACGCAGTATTTT | CASSLEVRGLAGGRDTQYF
TRBJ1-2 | TRBV18 | . | . | TGTGCCAGCTCACCAACGCAGGGCCGGGACTATGGCTACACCTTC | CASSPTQGRDYGYTF
TRBJ1-1 | TRBV5-1 | . | . | TGCGCCAGCAGCTTCGGCGGTATGAACACTGAAGCTTTCTTT | CASSFGGMNTEAFF
TRBJ2-1 | TRBV7-9 | . | TRBD2 | TGTGCCAGCAGTCGACTAGCGGGAGTCACCGATGAGCAGTTCTTC | CASSRLAGVTDEQFF
TRBJ2-3 | TRBV7-3 | many | . | TGTGCCAGCAGCTCACGGACGGGACTGCAGTATTTT | CASSSRTGLQYF
TRBJ2-7 | TRBV11-2 | . | . | TGTGCCAGCAGCTTAAACGGTCACAGGTCTTCCTACGAGCAGTACTTC | CASSLNGHRSSYEQYF
TRBJ2-2 | TRBV14 | . | . | TGTGCCAGCAGCCTGCCGGACTTCACCGGGGAGCTGTTTTTT | CASSLPDFTGELFF
TRBJ1-6 | TRBV6-5 | . | . | TGTGCCAGCAGTTACCTGGGCCCTTCAAATAATTCACCCCTCCACTTT | CASSYLGPSNNSPLHF